One sample yielded the 3 T cell receptor beta chains listed below, sequenced in a study of T cell responses to AZD1222 COVID-19 vaccine. Assay: immunoSEQ multiplex PCR; the TCRdb copy retains only in-frame clones and omits some. The top ten hold more than 5% of the sample, which has tens of thousands of clones, 88% seen once. The sample was peripheral blood, taken on day 0 of MenACWY control vaccination. These receptors were collected from an adult in good health.

The chain has TRBV4-2 and TRBJ2-3, with 7 bases that match TRBD2. CDR3 length: 18 amino acids. In germline, CDR1 is LGHNA, CDR2 YNFKEQ. The ends lost 3 bases at V and 1 base at J; junction bases unmatched: 13. CDR3 loop: CASSQGEGLVGGTDTQYF. CDR3 bases: TGTGCCAGCAGCCAGGGGGAGGGGTTGGTAGGGGGCACAGATACGCAGTATTTT.

A single count supports this clone. The rearrangement links TRBV25-1 to TRBJ1-1; no clear D gene. CDR3 length equals 11 residues. V gave up 9 bases and J gave up 7 bases, with 12 bases separating them. The germline gives CDR1 MGHDK, CDR2 SYGVNS. CDR3 bases: TGTGCCAGTAACAGCGGTGGTGAAGCTTTCTTT. It yields the protein CASNSGGEAFF.

The table lists this clone with a count of one. The chain carries TRBV24-1 and TRBJ1-2; 12 positions agree with TRBD1. CDR1 and CDR2 from the germline V gene are KGHDR and SFDVKD. The length of the CDR3 is 16 residues. The ends lost 6 bases at V and 5 bases at J; junction bases unmatched: 9. CDR3 sequence (DNA): TGTGCCACCAGTCCGTCCGGGACAGGGGGCAAATATGGCTACACCTTC. Its translation is CATSPSGTGGKYGYTF.